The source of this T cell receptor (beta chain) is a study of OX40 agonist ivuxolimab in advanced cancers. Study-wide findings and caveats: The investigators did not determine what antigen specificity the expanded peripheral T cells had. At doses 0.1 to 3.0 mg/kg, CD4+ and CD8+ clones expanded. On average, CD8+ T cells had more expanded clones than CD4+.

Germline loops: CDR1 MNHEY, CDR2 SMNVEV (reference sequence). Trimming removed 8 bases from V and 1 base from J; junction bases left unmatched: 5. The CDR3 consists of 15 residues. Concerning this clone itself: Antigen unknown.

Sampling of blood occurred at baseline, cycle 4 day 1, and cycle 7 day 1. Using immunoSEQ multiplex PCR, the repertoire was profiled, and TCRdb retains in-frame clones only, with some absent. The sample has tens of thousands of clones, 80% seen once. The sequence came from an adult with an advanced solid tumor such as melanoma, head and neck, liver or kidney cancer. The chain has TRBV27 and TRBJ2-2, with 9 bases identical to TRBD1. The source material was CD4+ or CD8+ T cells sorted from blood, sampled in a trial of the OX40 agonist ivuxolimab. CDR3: CASHRGLLNTGELFF. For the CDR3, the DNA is TGTGCCAGCCACAGGGGGCTTCTGAACACCGGGGAGCTGTTTTTT.